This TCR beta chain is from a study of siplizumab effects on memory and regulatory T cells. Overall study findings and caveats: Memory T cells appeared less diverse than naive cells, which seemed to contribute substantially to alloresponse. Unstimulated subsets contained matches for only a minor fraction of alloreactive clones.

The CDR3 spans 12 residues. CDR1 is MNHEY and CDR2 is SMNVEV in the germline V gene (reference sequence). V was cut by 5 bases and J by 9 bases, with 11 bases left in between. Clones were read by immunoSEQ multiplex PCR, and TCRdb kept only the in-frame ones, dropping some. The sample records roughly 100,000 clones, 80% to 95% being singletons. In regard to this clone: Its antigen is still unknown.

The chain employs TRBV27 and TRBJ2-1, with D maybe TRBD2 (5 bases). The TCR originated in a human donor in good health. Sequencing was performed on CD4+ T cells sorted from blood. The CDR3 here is CASSKRTGEQFF. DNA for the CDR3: TGTGCCAGCAGTAAGCGGACCGGTGAGCAGTTCTTC.